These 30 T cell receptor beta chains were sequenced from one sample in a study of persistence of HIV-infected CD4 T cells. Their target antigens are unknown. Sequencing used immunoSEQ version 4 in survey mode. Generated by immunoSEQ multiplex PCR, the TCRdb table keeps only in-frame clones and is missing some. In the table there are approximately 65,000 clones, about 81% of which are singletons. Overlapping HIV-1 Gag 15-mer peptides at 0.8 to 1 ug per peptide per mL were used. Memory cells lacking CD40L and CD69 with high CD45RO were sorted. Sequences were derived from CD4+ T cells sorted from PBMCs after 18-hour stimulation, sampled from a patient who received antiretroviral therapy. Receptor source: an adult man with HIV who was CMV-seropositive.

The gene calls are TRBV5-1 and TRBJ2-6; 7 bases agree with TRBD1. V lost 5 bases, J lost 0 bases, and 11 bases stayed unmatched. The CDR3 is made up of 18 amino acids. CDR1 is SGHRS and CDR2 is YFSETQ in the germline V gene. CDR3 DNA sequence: TGCGCCAGCAGTTACGGACAGGATTCCCTCTCTGGGGCCAACGTCCTGACTTTC. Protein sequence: CASSYGQDSLSGANVLTF.

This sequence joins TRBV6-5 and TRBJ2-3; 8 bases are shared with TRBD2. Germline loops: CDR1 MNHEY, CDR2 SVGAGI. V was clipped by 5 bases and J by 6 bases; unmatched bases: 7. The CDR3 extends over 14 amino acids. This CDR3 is CASSTGTRADTQYF. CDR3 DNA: TGTGCCAGCAGTACCGGGACTAGGGCGGATACGCAGTATTTT.

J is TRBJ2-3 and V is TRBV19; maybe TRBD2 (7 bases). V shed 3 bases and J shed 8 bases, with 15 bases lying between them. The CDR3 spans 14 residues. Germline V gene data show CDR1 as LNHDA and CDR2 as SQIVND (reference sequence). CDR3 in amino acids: CASSIDTRGGTQYF. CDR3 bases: TGTGCCAGTAGTATCGATACAAGGGGGGGTACGCAGTATTTT.

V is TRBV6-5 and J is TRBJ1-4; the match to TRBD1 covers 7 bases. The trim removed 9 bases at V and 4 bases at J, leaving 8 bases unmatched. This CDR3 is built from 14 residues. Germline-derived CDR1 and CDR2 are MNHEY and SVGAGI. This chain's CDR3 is CASRAGTVNEKLFF. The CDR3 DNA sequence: TGTGCCAGTAGAGCCGGGACAGTTAATGAAAAACTGTTTTTT.

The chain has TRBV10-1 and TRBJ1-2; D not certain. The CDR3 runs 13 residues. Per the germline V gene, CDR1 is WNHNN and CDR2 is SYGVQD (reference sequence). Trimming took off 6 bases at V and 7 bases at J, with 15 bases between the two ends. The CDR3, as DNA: TGCGCCAGCAGCCTCACTTTATCCGGTGGCTACACCTTC. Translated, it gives CASSLTLSGGYTF.

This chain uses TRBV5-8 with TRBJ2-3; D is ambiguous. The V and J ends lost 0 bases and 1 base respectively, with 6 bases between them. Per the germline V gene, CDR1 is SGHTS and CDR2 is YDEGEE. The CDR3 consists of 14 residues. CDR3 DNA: TGTGCCAGCAGCTTGGACTCCCGCACAGATACGCAGTATTTT. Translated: CASSLDSRTDTQYF.

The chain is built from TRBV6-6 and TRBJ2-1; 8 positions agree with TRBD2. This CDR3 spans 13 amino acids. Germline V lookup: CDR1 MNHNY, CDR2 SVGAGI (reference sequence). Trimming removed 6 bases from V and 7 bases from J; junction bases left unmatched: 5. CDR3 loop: CASSPGGGNEQFF. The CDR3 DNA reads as TGTGCCAGCAGCCCCGGGGGGGGGAATGAGCAGTTCTTC.

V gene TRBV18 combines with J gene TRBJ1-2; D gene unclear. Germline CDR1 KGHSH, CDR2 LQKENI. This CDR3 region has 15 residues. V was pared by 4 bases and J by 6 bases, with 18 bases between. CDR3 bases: TGTGCCAGCTCACAGATCCAGACTTTCGAAGATGGCTACACCTTC. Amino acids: CASSQIQTFEDGYTF.

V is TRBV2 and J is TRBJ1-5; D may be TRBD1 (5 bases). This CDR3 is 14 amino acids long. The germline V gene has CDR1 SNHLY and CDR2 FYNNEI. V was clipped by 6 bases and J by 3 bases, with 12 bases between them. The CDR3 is CASRDSGDNQPQHF. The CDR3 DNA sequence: TGTGCCAGCAGAGACAGCGGGGACAATCAGCCCCAGCATTTT.

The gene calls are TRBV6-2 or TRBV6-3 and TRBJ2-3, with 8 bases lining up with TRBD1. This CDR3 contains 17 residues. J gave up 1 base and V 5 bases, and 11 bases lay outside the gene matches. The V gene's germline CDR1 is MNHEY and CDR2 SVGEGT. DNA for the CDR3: TGTGCCAGCAGTCCCTTAGCCGGGACAGGAGGCACAGATACGCAGTATTTT. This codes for CASSPLAGTGGTDTQYF.

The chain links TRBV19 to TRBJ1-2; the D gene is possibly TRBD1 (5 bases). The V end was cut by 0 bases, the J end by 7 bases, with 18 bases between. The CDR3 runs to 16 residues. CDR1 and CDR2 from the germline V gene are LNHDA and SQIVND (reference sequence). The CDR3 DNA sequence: TGTGCCAGTAGTATAGATCGGAGGGGCCTGGCCGCTGGCTACACCTTC. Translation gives CASSIDRRGLAAGYTF.

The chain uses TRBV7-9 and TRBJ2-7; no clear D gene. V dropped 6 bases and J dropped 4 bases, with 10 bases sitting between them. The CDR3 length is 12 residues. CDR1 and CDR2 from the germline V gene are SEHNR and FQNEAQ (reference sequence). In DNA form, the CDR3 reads TGTGCCAGCAGTAGACAAGGGTACGAGCAGTACTTC. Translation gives CASSRQGYEQYF.

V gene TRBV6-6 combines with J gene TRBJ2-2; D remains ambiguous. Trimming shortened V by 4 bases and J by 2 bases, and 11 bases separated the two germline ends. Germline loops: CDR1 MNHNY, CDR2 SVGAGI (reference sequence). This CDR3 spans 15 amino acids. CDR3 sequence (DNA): TGTGCCAGCAGTTCAAGGACGGTCAACACCGGGGAGCTGTTTTTT. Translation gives CASSSRTVNTGELFF.

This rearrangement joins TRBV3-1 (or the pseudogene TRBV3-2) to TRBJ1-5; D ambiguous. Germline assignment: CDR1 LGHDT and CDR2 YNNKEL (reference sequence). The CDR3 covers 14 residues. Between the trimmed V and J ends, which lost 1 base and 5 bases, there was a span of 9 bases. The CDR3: CASSQGNSHQPQHF. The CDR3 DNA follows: TGTGCCAGCAGCCAAGGAAACAGCCATCAGCCCCAGCATTTT.

The CDR3 is CASAGYGANTGELFF. CDR3 in DNA: TGTGCCAGTGCGGGGTACGGGGCTAACACCGGGGAGCTGTTTTTT. The V call is TRBV19, the J call TRBJ2-2; D is perhaps TRBD2 (6 bases). The CDR3 length is 15 residues. V lost 8 bases and J 2 bases, leaving 15 bases between the germline ends. Germline V gene sequence: CDR1 LNHDA, CDR2 SQIVND (reference sequence).

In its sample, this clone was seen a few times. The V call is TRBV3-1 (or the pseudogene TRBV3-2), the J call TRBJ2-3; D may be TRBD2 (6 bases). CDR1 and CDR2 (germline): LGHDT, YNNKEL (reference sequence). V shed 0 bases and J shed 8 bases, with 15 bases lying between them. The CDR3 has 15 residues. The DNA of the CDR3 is TGTGCCAGCAGCCAAGAGGGCCTCGGCGGGGCTACGCAGTATTTT. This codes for CASSQEGLGGATQYF.

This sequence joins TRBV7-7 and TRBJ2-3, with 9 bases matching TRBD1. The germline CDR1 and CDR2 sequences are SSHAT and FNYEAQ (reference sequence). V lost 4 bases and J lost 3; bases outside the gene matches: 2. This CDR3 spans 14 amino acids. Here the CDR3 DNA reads TGTGCCAGCAGCTCGGACAGGGGAACAGATACGCAGTATTTT. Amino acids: CASSSDRGTDTQYF.

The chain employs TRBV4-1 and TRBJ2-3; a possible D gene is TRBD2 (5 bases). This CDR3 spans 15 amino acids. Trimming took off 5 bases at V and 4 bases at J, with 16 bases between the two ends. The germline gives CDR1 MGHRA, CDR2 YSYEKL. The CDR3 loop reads CASSFGRDGSDTQYF. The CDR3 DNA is TGCGCCAGCAGCTTCGGACGGGATGGGTCAGATACGCAGTATTTT.

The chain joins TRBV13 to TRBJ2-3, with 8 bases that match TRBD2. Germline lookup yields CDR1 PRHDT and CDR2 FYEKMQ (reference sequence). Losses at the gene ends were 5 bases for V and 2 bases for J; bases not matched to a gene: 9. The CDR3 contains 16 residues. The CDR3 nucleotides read TGTGCCAGCAGCCTAAATAGCGGGAAGGCCACAGATACGCAGTATTTT. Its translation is CASSLNSGKATDTQYF.

The CDR3 nucleotides are TGTGCCAGTAAGGAACAGGGGCAAGGTACGCAGTATTTT. Translation: CASKEQGQGTQYF. The V and J genes are TRBV19 and TRBJ2-3, with 7 bases aligning to TRBD1. Germline trimming cut 7 bases from V and 8 bases from J; bases unmatched to any gene: 9. Germline loops: CDR1 LNHDA, CDR2 SQIVND (reference sequence). The CDR3 is made up of 13 amino acids.

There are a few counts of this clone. The CDR3 sequence: CASSRVSTDTQYF. Written as DNA, the CDR3 is TGTGCCAGTAGTCGGGTTTCCACAGATACGCAGTATTTT. This chain connects TRBV19 to TRBJ2-3; unclear D gene. This CDR3 contains 13 residues. The V end lost 5 bases, the J end lost 2 bases, and 8 bases lay between the germline ends. Germline values: CDR1 LNHDA, CDR2 SQIVND (reference sequence).

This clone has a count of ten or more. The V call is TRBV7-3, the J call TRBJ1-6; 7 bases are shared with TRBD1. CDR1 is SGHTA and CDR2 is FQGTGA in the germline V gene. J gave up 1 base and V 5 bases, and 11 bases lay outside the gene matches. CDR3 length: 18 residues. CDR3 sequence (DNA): TGTGCCAGCAGCCGTCGACAGGGAGGTCGGTCCTATAATTCACCCCTCCACTTT. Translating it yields CASSRRQGGRSYNSPLHF.

The CDR3 nucleotides are TGTGCCAGCAGCACCCGACAGGGGGTGCGGAACACTGAAGCTTTCTTT. Its protein product is CASSTRQGVRNTEAFF. This chain uses TRBV21-1 with TRBJ1-1; the table's D gene call, TRBD1, was not cross checked with the DNA. TRBV21-1 counts as a pseudogene. The CDR3 length is 16 residues.

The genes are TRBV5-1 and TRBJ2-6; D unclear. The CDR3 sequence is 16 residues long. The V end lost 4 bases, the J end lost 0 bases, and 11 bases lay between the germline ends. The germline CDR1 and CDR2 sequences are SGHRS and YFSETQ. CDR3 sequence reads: CASSMDGSSGANVLTF. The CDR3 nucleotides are TGCGCCAGCAGCATGGACGGAAGCTCTGGGGCCAACGTCCTGACTTTC. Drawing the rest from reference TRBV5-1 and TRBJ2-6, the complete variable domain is KAGVTQTPRYLIKTRGQQVTLSCSPISGHRSVSWYQQTPGQGLQFLFEYFSETQRNKGNFPGRFSGRQFSNSRSEMNVSTLELGDSALYLCASSMDGSSGANVLTFGAGSRLTVL.

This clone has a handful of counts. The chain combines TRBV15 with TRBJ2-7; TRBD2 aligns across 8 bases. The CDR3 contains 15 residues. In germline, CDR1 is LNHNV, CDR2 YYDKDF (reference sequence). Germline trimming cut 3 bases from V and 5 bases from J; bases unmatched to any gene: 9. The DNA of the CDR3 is TGTGCCACCAGCAGCGCGGGGGGTGTCAGAGACGAGCAGTACTTC. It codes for CATSSAGGVRDEQYF. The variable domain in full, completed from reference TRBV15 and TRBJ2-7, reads DAMVIQNPRYQVTQFGKPVTLSCSQTLNHNVMYWYQQKSSQAPKLLFHYYDKDFNNEADTPDNFQSRRPNTSFCFLDIRSPGLGDTAMYLCATSSAGGVRDEQYFGPGTRLTVT.

CDR3 sequence (DNA): TGTGCCAGCACCCTAGCGGGGGGGAGCTCTGGGGCCAACGTCCTGACTTTC. It yields the protein CASTLAGGSSGANVLTF. The chain links TRBV4-2 to TRBJ2-6; TRBD2 matches 12 bases. This CDR3 has 17 residues. CDR1 is LGHNA, CDR2 YNFKEQ, per germline. V lost 7 bases to trimming and J lost 0 bases; unmatched junction nucleotides: 4.

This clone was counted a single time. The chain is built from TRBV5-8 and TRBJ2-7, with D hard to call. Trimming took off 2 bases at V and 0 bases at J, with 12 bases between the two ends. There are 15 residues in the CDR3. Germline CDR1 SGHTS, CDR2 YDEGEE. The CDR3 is CASSLIWSSSYEQYF. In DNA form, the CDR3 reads TGTGCCAGCAGCTTAATCTGGTCTAGCTCCTACGAGCAGTACTTC.

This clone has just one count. The CDR3 DNA sequence: TGTGCCAGCTCCCAGGGCGGGTTAGGAGAAAAACTGTTTTTT. This codes for CASSQGGLGEKLFF. The V gene is TRBV6-5, the J gene TRBJ1-4, with a weak D call TRBD1 (5 bases). The germline CDR1 and CDR2 sequences are MNHEY and SVGAGI. Trimming removed 8 bases from V and 8 bases from J, with 18 bases in between. CDR3 length: 14 amino acids.

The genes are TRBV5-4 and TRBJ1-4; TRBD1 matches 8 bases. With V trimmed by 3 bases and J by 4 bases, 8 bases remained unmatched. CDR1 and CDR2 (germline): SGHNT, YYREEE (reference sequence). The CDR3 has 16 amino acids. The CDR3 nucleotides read TGTGCCAGCAGCTCCCAGGGGGCTTGGAGTAATGAAAAACTGTTTTTT. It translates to CASSSQGAWSNEKLFF.

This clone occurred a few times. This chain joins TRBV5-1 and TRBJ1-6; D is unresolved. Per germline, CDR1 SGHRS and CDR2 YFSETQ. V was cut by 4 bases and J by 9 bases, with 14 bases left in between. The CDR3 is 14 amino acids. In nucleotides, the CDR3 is TGCGCCAGCAGCGCCGGCCAGTCCGGTTCACCCCTCCACTTT. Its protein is CASSAGQSGSPLHF.